This is a list of T cell receptor beta chains from one sample in a study of T cell repertoires in cytomegalovirus infection. MiXCR, run by TCRdb on the reads, gives a single entry per CDR3 protein. Of approximately 240,000 distinct CDR3 sequences in the sample, 9% to 15% were seen once. The sequencing sample was made of PBMCs. Receptor source: a human donor in good health (CMV status not recorded). Some clones in this sample may be carry-over from other donors' samples. Each CDR3 is given with its conserved first and last residue. The D gene is left open where the match is weak. The listing skips clone size in some rows; elsewhere it reads once, few, many or a size class.

>NA|TRBV24-1|TRBJ2-2|NA
TGTGCCACCAGTGAACTCAACAGCCAGAACACCGGGGAGCTGTTTTTT
CATSELNSQNTGELFF
>NA|TRBV29-1|TRBJ1-2|NA
TGCAGCGTTGGGGGAGGGACTGATTATGGCTACACCTTC
CSVGGGTDYGYTF
>many|TRBV7-9|TRBJ2-1|TRBD1
TGTGCCAGCAGACCACGGGGGGAACAGGGGGCGGGTGAGCAGTTCTTC
CASRPRGEQGAGEQFF
>NA|TRBV7-9|TRBJ2-7|NA
TGTGCCAGCAGCTTAGTGTCCGAATTCGAGCAGTACTTC
CASSLVSEFEQYF
>many|TRBV2|TRBJ2-1|NA
TGTGCCAGCAGTGAAACGGAGGGGGCGCCCAATGAGCAGTTCTTC
CASSETEGAPNEQFF
>NA|TRBV6-2/TRBV6-3|TRBJ2-7|NA
TGTGCCAGCACTAAAAACTTGAGACAGAAGCCCTACGAGCAGTACTTC
CASTKNLRQKPYEQYF
>many|TRBV7-9|TRBJ2-4|NA
TGTGCCAGCGTCAATACAAAGGTGGCCAAAAACATTCAGTACTTC
CASVNTKVAKNIQYF
>few|TRBV6-2/TRBV6-3|TRBJ2-1|TRBD2
TGTGCCAGCACCTCCGGGGGGGGTAATGGTGAGCAGTTCTTC
CASTSGGGNGEQFF
>many|TRBV7-2|TRBJ1-2|NA
TGTGCCAGCAGCTTACGACGCACGGACTATGGCTACACCTTC
CASSLRRTDYGYTF
>once|TRBV12-3/TRBV12-4|TRBJ1-1|NA
TGTGCCAGCAGTGTCAACGGGGGCCAATCGGGGGGAGCTTTCTTT
CASSVNGGQSGGAFF
>NA|TRBV29-1|TRBJ1-2|NA
TGCAGCGCCGACCCGGGGTCCTATGGCTACACCTTC
CSADPGSYGYTF
>many|TRBV7-6|TRBJ2-7|NA
TGTGCCAGCAGCTTATTGGGTGCCTACGAGCAGTACTTC
CASSLLGAYEQYF
>many|TRBV5-5|TRBJ2-7|NA
TGTGCCAGCAGCTCGGACGGTGGCTACGAGCAGTACTTC
CASSSDGGYEQYF
>many|TRBV7-2|TRBJ1-5|NA
TGTGCCAGCAGCTCGGACCCACCAGGACATAGCAATCAGCCCCAGCATTTT
CASSSDPPGHSNQPQHF
>few|TRBV11-3|TRBJ2-7|TRBD1
TGTGCCAGCAGCGGACAGGTGGATACCTACGAGCAGTACTTC
CASSGQVDTYEQYF
>many|TRBV7-6|TRBJ2-3|NA
TGTGCCAGCAGCTTAGATCAGGGGACCATTCTGAGCACAGATACGCAGTATTTT
CASSLDQGTILSTDTQYF
>many|TRBV29-1|TRBJ1-1|NA
TGCAGCGTTGGAGGACCGAGGGGGGACACTGAAGCTTTCTTT
CSVGGPRGDTEAFF
>NA|TRBV28|TRBJ2-7|NA
TGTGCCAGCAGGAAAGGGGGGGCGCAGGGCGAGCAGTACTTC
CASRKGGAQGEQYF
>few|TRBV20-1|TRBJ1-2|NA
TGCAGTGCCCCCCTGGGGGGGTATGGCTACACCTTC
CSAPLGGYGYTF
>many|TRBV7-2|TRBJ1-2|NA
TGTGCCAGCAGCTTCGGGGCTAGGGATGGCTACACCTTC
CASSFGARDGYTF
>many|TRBV6-4|TRBJ2-3|TRBD2
TGTGCCAGCAGTGACGGCGGGGGAGATACGCAGTATTTT
CASSDGGGDTQYF
>many|TRBV12-3/TRBV12-4|TRBJ2-5|NA
TGTGCCAGCAGTTTTGGAGACCAAGAGACCCAGTACTTC
CASSFGDQETQYF
>few|TRBV2|TRBJ2-3|NA
TGTGCCAGCAGTGGTGACACAACGGGCACAGATACGCAGTATTTT
CASSGDTTGTDTQYF
>many|TRBV28|TRBJ2-7|NA
TGTGCCAGCAGAGTCGGGGGCATGATCGACGAGCAGTACTTC
CASRVGGMIDEQYF
>many|TRBV7-2|TRBJ2-5|NA
TGTGCCAGCAGCTTGGGGGCGGGTATACAAGAGACCCAGTACTTC
CASSLGAGIQETQYF
>many|TRBV7-2|TRBJ1-2|NA
TGTGCCAGCAGCTCGAGGGAAGGGTATGGCTACACCTTC
CASSSREGYGYTF
>few|TRBV29-1|TRBJ2-5|NA
TGCAGCGTCAAGCTCTACAGGGACCAGGGGACCCAGTACTTC
CSVKLYRDQGTQYF
>many|TRBV2|TRBJ1-2|TRBD1
TGTGCCAGCAGTGATGGGACAGTTTCCCCAGGGGACGGCTACACCTTC
CASSDGTVSPGDGYTF
>many|TRBV11-2|TRBJ2-2|TRBD1
TGTGCCAGCATCCTACACCTGACAGGGGAGGAGCTGTTTTTT
CASILHLTGEELFF
>few|TRBV2|TRBJ1-1|NA
TGTGCCAGCAGTGAGAACAGGTTTGGCACTGAAGCTTTCTTT
CASSENRFGTEAFF
>NA|TRBV6-2/TRBV6-3|TRBJ2-1|NA
TGTGCCAGCAGAAAGGGTCAGGTAGCCTACAATGAGCAGTTCTTC
CASRKGQVAYNEQFF
>NA|TRBV20-1|TRBJ2-7|TRBD1
TGCAGTGCTCCCGGACAGGAGACTTACGAGCAGTACTTC
CSAPGQETYEQYF
>NA|TRBV3-1|TRBJ1-1|NA
TGTGCCAGCAGCCAAGCCCCGGGGGAGGGCACTGAAGCTTTCTTT
CASSQAPGEGTEAFF
>once|TRBV2|TRBJ1-5|NA
TGTGCCGTGAGGGGGGACAGCAATCAGCCCCAGCATTTT
CAVRGDSNQPQHF
>NA|TRBV20-1|TRBJ2-1|TRBD2
TGCAGTGCTAGCTCCCTTCGAGCGGGAGGGATGGATGACCAGTTCTTC
CSASSLRAGGMDDQFF
>many|TRBV12-3/TRBV12-4|TRBJ2-1|NA
TGTGCCAGCACAACAGGGTCCAATGAGCAGTTCTTC
CASTTGSNEQFF
>many|TRBV7-2|TRBJ2-5|TRBD2
TGTGCCAGCAGCTCCTATAGCGGGGAGACCCAGTACTTC
CASSSYSGETQYF
>few|TRBV19|TRBJ1-4|NA
TGTGCCAGTAGTACTACAGGGAGGGTGGAAAAACTGTTTTTT
CASSTTGRVEKLFF
>many|TRBV7-9|TRBJ2-7|TRBD2
TGTGCCAGCAGCTTTATAGCGGGAGGGTCCCATTGGGAGCAGTACTTC
CASSFIAGGSHWEQYF
>many|TRBV28|TRBJ1-1|NA
TGTGCCAGCAGTTTAGGTGGGGAGAAAGCTTTCTTT
CASSLGGEKAFF
>NA|TRBV20-1|TRBJ1-5|TRBD1
TGCAGTGCTAGAGACAAGACAGGGACGGGCCAGCCCCAGCATTTT
CSARDKTGTGQPQHF
>many|TRBV27|TRBJ2-1|NA
TGTGCCAGCAGTCGGCCGAACGGACTTGCCTACAATGAGCAGTTCTTC
CASSRPNGLAYNEQFF
>NA|TRBV20-1|TRBJ2-3|TRBD1
TGCAGTGCTAGACGCCCGGGACAGGCGACCTTATTTGCCACAGATACGCAGTATTTT
CSARRPGQATLFATDTQYF